The clone carrying this T cell receptor (beta chain) occurred many times. What was amplified from RNA transcripts were TCR beta CDR3 regions. The primer set for the first-round RT-PCR of the TCR CDR3 was HTBI. TCRdb redid the calling of the multiplex PCR reads with MiXCR, one entry per CDR3 protein. The table records hundreds of thousands of distinct CDR3 sequences, around 14% of them present only once. Patients having uncontrolled infection, another autoimmune disease, pregnancy or lactation were not included. Diagnoses were made from clinical symptoms, serum measures (thyroxine and TRAb), thyroid ultrasound and orbital computed tomography. Each 10 ml fresh peripheral blood draw supplied the PBMCs. This sample is drawn from a study of T cells in Graves' hyperthyroidism and ophthalmopathy. Trimming removed 1 base from V and 2 bases from J, with 9 bases in between. There are 15 residues in the CDR3. Germline V gives CDR1 SGHAT, CDR2 FQNNGV.

V is TRBV11-2 and J is TRBJ2-1; no definite D call. The source of this sequence is a woman between 25 and 40 years old with Graves' hyperthyroidism that later progressed to Graves' ophthalmopathy. Sequenced: blood. CDR3 residues: CASSLGGGTYNEQFF. The CDR3, as DNA: TGTGCCAGCAGCTTAGGTGGCGGTACCTACAATGAGCAGTTCTTC.